This entry features one T cell receptor beta chain sequence. Its antigen is undetermined. This record belongs to a study of cytomegalovirus exposure and HLA in healthy donors. The overall study: The study's early data release held about 85 million unique TCRs from HLA-typed donors. Study-wide results and caveats: Around 160 TCR beta chains were listed as cytomegalovirus-associated.

The CDR3 is 12 amino acids. Per germline, CDR1 SGHNT and CDR2 YYREEE (reference sequence). V lost 4 bases to trimming and J lost 8 bases, with 9 bases between them. PCR used 60 Vbeta primers and 13 Jbeta primers. Profiled with immunoSEQ multiplex PCR; TCRdb holds only in-frame clones, not every one. The sample has roughly 110,000 clones, roughly 87% seen once. Healthy donors of bone marrow made up the group. The sample was PBMCs. This sequence was found in a man aged 30-40 years in good health and CMV-seropositive. This sequence joins TRBV5-4 and TRBJ2-2; perhaps TRBD2 as D (5 bases). The CDR3 nucleotides read TGTGCCAGCAGCACCCCGGGGGGGGAGCTGTTTTTT. It codes for CASSTPGGELFF.